Below, 12 T cell receptor beta chains from the same sample are listed, as sequenced in a study of CD8 T cells in ankylosing spondylitis. Overall study results and limits: A TCR beta motif made of about 8 highly homologous variants seemed typical of ankylosing spondylitis blood.

TCRdb itself ran the 5' RACE reads through MiXCR, one entry per CDR3 protein. This sample has some 700,000 distinct CDR3 sequences, with roughly 20% found just once. Which antigens these TCRs recognize remains unknown. The material sequenced was blood, either unsorted or a sorted T cell fraction (not recorded which). The receptors stem from a male donor with ankylosing spondylitis.

This clonotype was found many times. This chain uses TRBV12-3 or TRBV12-4 with TRBJ2-1; TRBD2 matches 11 bases. V was clipped by 7 bases and J by 9 bases; unmatched bases: 11. The CDR3 spans 15 residues. In nucleotides, the CDR3 is TGTGCCAGCACTCTTAGCGGGAGGGGGATGGGTGAGCAGTTCTTC. Amino acids: CASTLSGRGMGEQFF.

With respect to this clonotype: It is unclear where the CDR3 begins or ends on the DNA, so no DNA is shown, and the CDR3 is as TCRdb lists it. V is TRBV6-1 and J is TRBJ2-1. The CDR3 is 18 residues long, counting both termini. Per the germline V gene, CDR1 is MNHNS and CDR2 is SASEGT. The CDR3 region is CASSEWFFGETTYNEQFF.

Written as DNA, the CDR3 is TGCGCCAGCAGCTTTCCCCGGGGGCAGAACAATGAGCAGTTCTTC. It yields the protein CASSFPRGQNNEQFF. J is TRBJ2-1 and V is TRBV5-1; perhaps D is TRBD1 or TRBD2 (6 bases each). The germline gives CDR1 SGHRS, CDR2 YFSETQ. The CDR3 totals 15 residues. V dropped 2 bases and J dropped 5 bases, with 14 bases sitting between them.

J is TRBJ1-1 and V is TRBV20-1, with D possibly matching TRBD1 (5 bases). This CDR3 region has 14 residues. Germline values: CDR1 DFQATT, CDR2 SNEGSKA (reference sequence). V dropped 0 bases and J dropped 5 bases, with 13 bases sitting between them. CDR3 coding DNA: TGCAGTGCTAGAGAGGCAGGGATGGGGACTGAAGCTTTCTTT. Translated, it gives CSAREAGMGTEAFF.

This clonotype was counted only a few times. The J gene is TRBJ2-2, the V gene TRBV7-6; maybe TRBD1 (6 bases). The CDR3 consists of 17 residues. V gave up 5 bases and J gave up 6 bases, with 22 bases separating them. CDR1 is SGHVS and CDR2 is FNYEAQ in the germline V gene. CDR3 protein: CASSPRRTGKGSGELFF. In DNA form, the CDR3 reads TGTGCCAGCAGCCCCCGTCGCACAGGGAAAGGGTCCGGGGAGCTGTTTTTT.

The rearrangement links TRBV14 to TRBJ2-1, with D perhaps TRBD1 (5 bases). The CDR3 totals 12 residues. V was pared by 6 bases and J by 9 bases, with 12 bases between. Germline CDR1 and CDR2: SGHDN and FVKESK. CDR3 DNA: TGTGCCAGCAGTCCCGTGGGGCCTGAGCAGTTCTTC. Translating it yields CASSPVGPEQFF.

This clonotype occurred a few times. The chain combines TRBV28 with TRBJ1-4, with no clear D. The ends were cut back, 6 bases at V and 7 bases at J, with 18 bases in the middle. From germline, CDR1 is MDHEN and CDR2 SYDVKM. The CDR3 spans 15 residues. The CDR3 region is CASSPGSGSFEKLFF. CDR3 DNA sequence: TGTGCCAGCAGCCCCGGGTCGGGATCGTTTGAAAAACTGTTTTTT. The full variable domain, its missing parts supplied by reference TRBV28 and TRBJ1-4, is DVKVTQSSRYLVKRTGEKVFLECVQDMDHENMFWYRQDPGLGLRLIYFSYDVKMKEKGDIPEGYSVSREKKERFSLILESASTNQTSMYLCASSPGSGSFEKLFFGSGTQLSVL.

This clonotype was seen a handful of times. Being one base from a much bigger clone, this may be a read error. The chain combines TRBV12-3 or TRBV12-4 with TRBJ1-3; 11 bases map to TRBD1. CDR3 length: 14 residues. The ends lost 6 bases at V and 2 bases at J; junction bases unmatched: 0. CDR3: CASRGQGAGNTIYF. The CDR3 region has the DNA TGTGCCAGCAGGGGACAGGGGGCTGGAAACACCATATATTTT.

This chain links TRBV3-1 with TRBJ2-2; the D gene is possibly TRBD2 (5 bases). CDR3 size: 16 residues. The V end lost 4 bases, the J end lost 0 bases, and 12 bases lay between the germline ends. CDR1 and CDR2 from the germline V gene are LGHDT and YNNKEL (reference sequence). The chain's CDR3 is CASSLLSATNTGELFF. For the CDR3, the DNA is TGTGCCAGCAGCCTTCTTAGCGCCACGAACACCGGGGAGCTGTTTTTT.

J is TRBJ2-1 and V is TRBV28; D not resolved. Trimming shortened V by 2 bases and J by 10 bases, and 24 bases separated the two germline ends. The CDR3 is 17 residues long. Per the germline V gene, CDR1 is MDHEN and CDR2 is SYDVKM. The CDR3 sequence is CASSLKGLAPRSGEQFF. The CDR3 coding sequence is TGTGCCAGCAGTTTAAAAGGATTGGCCCCGAGATCTGGGGAGCAGTTCTTC.

The chain carries TRBV11-2 and TRBJ1-4, with D maybe TRBD1 (5 bases). V was shortened by 2 bases and J by 8 bases, with 15 bases between the two germline ends. The CDR3 sequence is 15 residues long. CDR1 and CDR2 (germline): SGHAT, FQNNGV. The CDR3 DNA reads TGTGCCAGCAGCTTAAGCCCTGCGGGGGGGGAAAAACTGTTTTTT. It specifies CASSLSPAGGEKLFF.

This sequence joins TRBV7-2 and TRBJ2-1; 7 bases agree with TRBD1. The V gene end was trimmed by 6 bases and the J gene end by 4 bases; junction bases not matched to a gene: 3. The CDR3 is made up of 13 amino acids. Germline V lookup: CDR1 SGHTA, CDR2 FQGNSA. CDR3: CASRDRYYNEQFF. The CDR3 DNA follows: TGTGCCAGCAGGGACAGGTATTACAATGAGCAGTTCTTC.